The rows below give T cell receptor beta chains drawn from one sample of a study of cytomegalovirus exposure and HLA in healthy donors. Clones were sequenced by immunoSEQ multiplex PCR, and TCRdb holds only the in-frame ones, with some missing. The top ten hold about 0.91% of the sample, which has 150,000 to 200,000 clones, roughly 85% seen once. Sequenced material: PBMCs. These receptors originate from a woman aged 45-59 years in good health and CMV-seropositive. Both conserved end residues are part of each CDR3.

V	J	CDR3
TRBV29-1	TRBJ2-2	CSVGGDRGQGGTGELFF
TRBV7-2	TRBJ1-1	CASSLGLGRTTEAFF
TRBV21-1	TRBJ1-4	CASSKADPTGGTNEKLFF
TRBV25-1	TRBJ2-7	CASSGQVPYEQYF
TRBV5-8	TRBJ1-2	CASSLGQGLYGYTF
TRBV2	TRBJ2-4	CASSEGAANIQYF
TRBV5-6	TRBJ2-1	CASSFMNEQFF
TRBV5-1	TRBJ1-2	CASRLTGGPDYGYTF
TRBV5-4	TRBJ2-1	CASSPTRSSYNEQFF
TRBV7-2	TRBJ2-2	CASTTEVRTGELFF
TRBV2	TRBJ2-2	CASSQQALRNTGELFF
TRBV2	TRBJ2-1	CASSEGGEFSYNEQFF
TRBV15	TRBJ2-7	CATSRGGGGGSYEQYF
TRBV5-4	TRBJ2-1	CASSYGLAGNNEQFF
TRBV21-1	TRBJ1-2	CASSGGSGDPRPYGYTF
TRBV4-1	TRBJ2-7	CASSPLTGTIPYEQYF
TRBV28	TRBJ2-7	CASSFGYRVYEQYF
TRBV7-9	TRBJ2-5	CASRRDTQETQYF
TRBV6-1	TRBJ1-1	CASSEWGGNTEAFF
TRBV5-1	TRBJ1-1	CASSLPRENTEAFF
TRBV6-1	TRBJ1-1	CATRQGVEAFF
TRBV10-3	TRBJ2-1	CAISESTTHPYNEQFF
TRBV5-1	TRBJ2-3	CASSLAGVEDTQYF
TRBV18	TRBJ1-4	CASSPPGAFREKLFF
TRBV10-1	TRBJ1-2	CASSESGSYGYTF
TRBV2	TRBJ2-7	CASTEGGGRVPYEQYF
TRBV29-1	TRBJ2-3	CSVERGLGTDTQYF
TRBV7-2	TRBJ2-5	CASSQGGGVLETQYF
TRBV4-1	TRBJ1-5	CASSQVIEGQRPQHF
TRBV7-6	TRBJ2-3	CASSKTRPDDTQYF
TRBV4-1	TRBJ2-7	CASSQDPGFYEQYF
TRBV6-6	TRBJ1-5	CASSYGPPNQPQHF
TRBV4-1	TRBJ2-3	CASSPRSGMADTQYF
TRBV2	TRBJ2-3	CASSEISNRIGTDTQYF
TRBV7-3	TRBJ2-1	CASSGPSAEQFF
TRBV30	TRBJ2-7	CAWTSRGSWDEQYF
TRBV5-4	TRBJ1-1	CASSWEGIKAFF
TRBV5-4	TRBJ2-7	CASSTNSYEQYF
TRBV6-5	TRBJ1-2	CASSSGIYGYTF
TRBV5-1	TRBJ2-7	CASMEGSLAYEQYF
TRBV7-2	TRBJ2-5	CASSGLAGGWETQYF
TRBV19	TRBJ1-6	CASSSGGPLHF
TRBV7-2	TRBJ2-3	CASSLMRGAGDTQYF
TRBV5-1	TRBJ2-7	CASSSPSSYEQYF